This entry concerns a single T cell receptor beta chain. Its specificity is not known. The data were taken from a study of T cell responses to AZD1222 COVID-19 vaccine. The wider study: Second doses that came at about 4 or about 12 weeks were put together.

The study, taken as a whole, reports: Baseline seropositivity occurred in only a handful of AZD1222 recipients. Of spike-specific TCRs, nearly half reportedly target regions left unmutated in variants. Donors, mostly white British, included more females; clonal diversity was possibly underestimated.

Generated by immunoSEQ multiplex PCR, the TCRdb table keeps only in-frame clones and is missing some. This sample yields about 190,000 clones, of which approximately 92% are seen a single time; roughly 1.3% belongs to the top ten. Looked up from germline, CDR1 is PRHDT and CDR2 is FYEKMQ (reference sequence). V lost 0 bases and J 0 bases, leaving 8 bases between the germline ends. The CDR3 is 15 amino acids. The receptor comes from an adult in good health. Here the sequenced sample was peripheral blood, taken on day 0 of AZD1222 vaccination. The J gene is TRBJ1-1, the V gene TRBV13; D is ambiguous. This CDR3 reads CASSLGNGMNTEAFF. The CDR3 coding sequence is TGTGCCAGCAGCTTAGGTAACGGAATGAACACTGAAGCTTTCTTT.